Here is one TCR beta chain with its context. Its specificity is not known. The CDR3 is made up of 14 amino acids. Trimming removed 8 bases from V and 3 bases from J; junction bases left unmatched: 7. Germline V gives CDR1 MNHNS, CDR2 SASEGT. The record originates from a study of graft-versus-host responses after intestinal transplantation. As for the study in general: Each recipient received a multivisceral, liver-intestinal, or isolated intestinal graft. Induction with anti-thymocyte globulin, then tacrolimus and steroids for about 3 years, was given to all recipients. Whole-study results and caveats: In recipient marrow, GvH clones were found, and some appeared first in ileum or blood. The study found high graft-versus-host to host-versus-graft clonal ratios in allografts of patients with graft-donor T cell macrochimerism.

Sequencing was performed with immunoSEQ multiplex PCR; in TCRdb, only in-frame clones are kept and a portion is missing. The sample yields more than 100,000 clones, over 85% seen once. This receptor was taken from a human donor who received an intestinal transplant. The sample here was unstimulated CD8+ T cells sorted from spleen or lymph node cells, taken before intestinal transplant. V usage is TRBV6-1 and J usage is TRBJ2-3, with TRBD2 matching over 8 bases. The CDR3 nucleotides are TGTGCCAGCCCGGGACTAGAGAGTACAGATACGCAGTATTTT. Protein sequence: CASPGLESTDTQYF.